This is a list of T cell receptor beta chains from one sample in a study of cytomegalovirus exposure and HLA in healthy donors. Assay used: immunoSEQ multiplex PCR; TCRdb lists only in-frame clones, some missing. This repertoire shows around 170,000 clones, approximately 80% found once; its top ten account for 0.5% to 0.55%. Sequenced: PBMCs. The receptors stem from a woman between 50 and 59 years old in good health and CMV-seronegative. Both conserved end residues are part of each CDR3. D genes are given only for firm matches. The size of a clone is reported for some rows only, either as once, few or many, or as a class for expanded clones.

d_gene: TRBD1
v_gene: TRBV30
j_gene: TRBJ1-5
abundance: -
CDR3aa: CAWSVRTAGGGSNQPQHF
CDR3nt: TGTGCCTGGAGTGTACGAACTGCAGGGGGCGGGAGCAATCAGCCCCAGCATTTT

d_gene: -
v_gene: TRBV9
j_gene: TRBJ2-3
abundance: once
CDR3aa: CASSVVHTSTDTQYF
CDR3nt: TGTGCCAGCAGCGTAGTTCATACTAGCACAGATACGCAGTATTTT

d_gene: -
v_gene: TRBV5-6
j_gene: TRBJ2-2
abundance: -
CDR3aa: CASSLAIANTGELFF
CDR3nt: TGTGCCAGCAGCTTGGCAATAGCGAACACCGGGGAGCTGTTTTTT

d_gene: -
v_gene: TRBV28
j_gene: TRBJ2-7
abundance: -
CDR3aa: CASSPSLGLREQYF
CDR3nt: TGTGCCAGCAGTCCTTCCCTGGGGCTTCGCGAGCAGTACTTC

d_gene: -
v_gene: TRBV2
j_gene: TRBJ2-7
abundance: -
CDR3aa: CASSSGPYEQYF
CDR3nt: TGTGCCAGCTCGTCAGGCCCCTACGAGCAGTACTTC

d_gene: -
v_gene: TRBV20-1
j_gene: TRBJ1-1
abundance: -
CDR3aa: CSARRAFF
CDR3nt: TGCAGTGCTAGGCGGGCTTTCTTT

d_gene: TRBD2
v_gene: TRBV2
j_gene: TRBJ2-1
abundance: -
CDR3aa: CASRMDSGGYNEQFF
CDR3nt: TGTGCCAGCAGAATGGATAGCGGGGGATACAATGAGCAGTTCTTC

d_gene: TRBD1
v_gene: TRBV28
j_gene: TRBJ2-7
abundance: once
CDR3aa: CASNRDRGLEQYF
CDR3nt: TGTGCCAGCAACCGGGACAGGGGACTTGAGCAGTACTTC

d_gene: -
v_gene: TRBV28
j_gene: TRBJ2-7
abundance: -
CDR3aa: CASSTQGKGIYEQYF
CDR3nt: TGTGCCAGCAGTACACAGGGCAAAGGAATCTACGAGCAGTACTTC

d_gene: TRBD2
v_gene: TRBV27
j_gene: TRBJ2-7
abundance: -
CDR3aa: CASSLRTSGGVYEQYF
CDR3nt: TGTGCCAGCAGTTTGAGGACTAGCGGAGGGGTTTACGAGCAGTACTTC

d_gene: -
v_gene: TRBV19
j_gene: TRBJ1-2
abundance: -
CDR3aa: CASNLGREVPNYGYTF
CDR3nt: TGTGCCAGTAACCTGGGCAGGGAAGTCCCTAACTATGGCTACACCTTC

d_gene: -
v_gene: TRBV7-3
j_gene: TRBJ2-7
abundance: -
CDR3aa: CASSKTARQTPYEQYF
CDR3nt: TGTGCCAGCAGCAAAACAGCCAGACAGACCCCCTACGAGCAGTACTTC

d_gene: -
v_gene: TRBV7-3
j_gene: TRBJ1-1
abundance: -
CDR3aa: CASSPGVGRGAFF
CDR3nt: TGTGCCAGCAGCCCGGGGGTGGGGCGGGGAGCTTTCTTT

d_gene: -
v_gene: TRBV30
j_gene: TRBJ1-1
abundance: -
CDR3aa: CAWSVHRGTEAFF
CDR3nt: TGTGCCTGGAGTGTACACCGGGGCACTGAAGCTTTCTTT

d_gene: TRBD1
v_gene: TRBV28
j_gene: TRBJ2-7
abundance: -
CDR3aa: CASSPGQGGVEVSYEQYF
CDR3nt: TGTGCCAGCAGTCCTGGACAGGGAGGAGTGGAGGTCTCCTACGAGCAGTACTTC

d_gene: -
v_gene: TRBV6-1
j_gene: TRBJ2-5
abundance: -
CDR3aa: CASSDRFIETQYF
CDR3nt: TGTGCCAGCAGTGACAGGTTCATTGAGACCCAGTACTTC

d_gene: TRBD1
v_gene: TRBV28
j_gene: TRBJ1-1
abundance: -
CDR3aa: CASTGGNTEAFF
CDR3nt: TGTGCCAGCACAGGGGGCAATACTGAAGCTTTCTTT

d_gene: -
v_gene: TRBV7-6
j_gene: TRBJ1-5
abundance: -
CDR3aa: CASSLGSGHQPQHF
CDR3nt: TGTGCCAGCAGCTTAGGTTCTGGGCATCAGCCCCAGCATTTT

d_gene: -
v_gene: TRBV28
j_gene: TRBJ2-2
abundance: -
CDR3aa: CASSWSFDSLTGELFF
CDR3nt: TGTGCCAGCAGTTGGTCCTTCGACAGCCTCACCGGGGAGCTGTTTTTT

d_gene: TRBD2
v_gene: TRBV9
j_gene: TRBJ2-1
abundance: once
CDR3aa: CASSSTSEGYNEQFF
CDR3nt: TGTGCCAGCAGCTCGACTAGCGAGGGCTACAATGAGCAGTTCTTC

d_gene: -
v_gene: TRBV7-9
j_gene: TRBJ2-7
abundance: once
CDR3aa: CASSLVGLGSQDYEQYF
CDR3nt: TGTGCCAGCAGCTTAGTAGGGCTGGGGAGCCAGGACTACGAGCAGTACTTC

d_gene: -
v_gene: TRBV7-9
j_gene: TRBJ2-3
abundance: -
CDR3aa: CASSSPSADTQYF
CDR3nt: TGTGCCAGCAGCTCCCCTTCAGCAGATACGCAGTATTTT

d_gene: TRBD1
v_gene: TRBV10-2
j_gene: TRBJ2-7
abundance: -
CDR3aa: CASSRSVGQGTYEQYF
CDR3nt: TGCGCCAGCAGTCGTAGCGTGGGACAGGGCACCTACGAGCAGTACTTC

d_gene: TRBD2
v_gene: TRBV5-1
j_gene: TRBJ2-7
abundance: -
CDR3aa: CASGLELPYEQYF
CDR3nt: TGCGCCAGCGGACTAGAACTCCCCTACGAGCAGTACTTC

d_gene: -
v_gene: TRBV5-1
j_gene: TRBJ1-4
abundance: -
CDR3aa: CASSLVGPEKLFF
CDR3nt: TGCGCCAGCAGCTTGGTGGGCCCCGAAAAACTGTTTTTT

d_gene: -
v_gene: TRBV12-2
j_gene: TRBJ2-2
abundance: once
CDR3aa: CASRYSNTGEPFF
CDR3nt: TGTGCAAGTCGCTACTCGAACACCGGGGAGCCGTTTTTT

d_gene: -
v_gene: TRBV6-1
j_gene: TRBJ2-5
abundance: few
CDR3aa: CASRSNQETQYF
CDR3nt: TGTGCCAGCAGATCCAACCAAGAGACCCAGTACTTC

d_gene: TRBD1
v_gene: TRBV5-4
j_gene: TRBJ1-1
abundance: few
CDR3aa: CASSRQGNTEAFF
CDR3nt: TGTGCCAGCAGTAGACAGGGGAACACTGAAGCTTTCTTT

d_gene: -
v_gene: TRBV28
j_gene: TRBJ2-1
abundance: -
CDR3aa: CASSLGQSSYNEQFF
CDR3nt: TGTGCCAGCAGTCTAGGACAGAGCTCCTACAATGAGCAGTTCTTC

d_gene: -
v_gene: TRBV7-2
j_gene: TRBJ2-1
abundance: -
CDR3aa: CASSFRWRNEQFF
CDR3nt: TGTGCCAGCAGCTTCAGATGGAGGAATGAGCAGTTCTTC

d_gene: -
v_gene: TRBV5-1
j_gene: TRBJ2-1
abundance: once
CDR3aa: CASSDILGGEQFF
CDR3nt: TGCGCCAGCAGCGACATACTAGGGGGTGAGCAGTTCTTC

d_gene: -
v_gene: TRBV30
j_gene: TRBJ2-2
abundance: once
CDR3aa: CAWSVLVSGELFF
CDR3nt: TGTGCCTGGAGTGTACTAGTTTCCGGGGAGCTGTTTTTT

d_gene: -
v_gene: TRBV11-2
j_gene: TRBJ1-2
abundance: -
CDR3aa: CASSFRDAGDGYTF
CDR3nt: TGTGCCAGCAGCTTTCGGGATGCGGGCGATGGCTACACCTTC

d_gene: -
v_gene: TRBV5-6
j_gene: TRBJ1-4
abundance: few
CDR3aa: CASSLDSEKLFF
CDR3nt: TGTGCCAGCAGCTTGGACAGTGAAAAACTGTTTTTT

d_gene: TRBD1
v_gene: TRBV2
j_gene: TRBJ2-1
abundance: -
CDR3aa: CASSSTGGNYNEQFF
CDR3nt: TGTGCCAGCTCCTCGACAGGGGGAAACTACAATGAGCAGTTCTTC

d_gene: TRBD1
v_gene: TRBV2
j_gene: TRBJ2-6
abundance: -
CDR3aa: CAGTGAGANVLTF
CDR3nt: TGTGCCGGTACAGGGGCTGGGGCCAACGTCCTGACTTTC

d_gene: TRBD2
v_gene: TRBV5-4
j_gene: TRBJ2-2
abundance: -
CDR3aa: CASSPGLAGGFMKPGELFF
CDR3nt: TGTGCCAGCAGCCCGGGACTAGCGGGGGGTTTTATGAAACCCGGGGAGCTGTTTTTT

d_gene: -
v_gene: TRBV7-3
j_gene: TRBJ2-2
abundance: -
CDR3aa: CASSLQGLRNTGELFF
CDR3nt: TGTGCCAGCAGCTTACAGGGTTTACGGAACACCGGGGAGCTGTTTTTT

d_gene: TRBD1
v_gene: TRBV5-4
j_gene: TRBJ2-3
abundance: few
CDR3aa: CASSLARGRSTDTQYF
CDR3nt: TGTGCCAGCAGCTTGGCCAGGGGGCGCAGCACAGATACGCAGTATTTT

d_gene: TRBD1
v_gene: TRBV6-5
j_gene: TRBJ1-2
abundance: once
CDR3aa: CASSRTGGLHGYTF
CDR3nt: TGTGCCAGCAGTAGAACAGGGGGGCTCCATGGCTACACCTTC

d_gene: TRBD1
v_gene: TRBV9
j_gene: TRBJ2-1
abundance: -
CDR3aa: CASSVSDRGLLFF
CDR3nt: TGTGCCAGCAGCGTATCCGACAGGGGGCTTCTGTTCTTC

d_gene: -
v_gene: TRBV7-2
j_gene: TRBJ2-2
abundance: -
CDR3aa: CASSLERVGELFF
CDR3nt: TGTGCCAGCAGCTTGGAGAGGGTCGGGGAGCTGTTTTTT

d_gene: TRBD2
v_gene: TRBV28
j_gene: TRBJ2-7
abundance: -
CDR3aa: CASSFHLAELSYEQYF
CDR3nt: TGTGCCAGCAGTTTCCATCTAGCGGAGCTCTCCTACGAGCAGTACTTC